This entry is about one T cell receptor beta chain. Its antigen remains undetermined. No base qualities exist here, and no much larger clone lies one base off it. These data belong to a study of cytomegalovirus exposure and HLA in healthy donors (dated by TCRdb to between 2016 and 2019). For the study in its entirety: An earlier analysis of 587 of the donors reported approximately 260 Gb of sequence data and some 110 million unique TCR beta sequences obtained from roughly 170 million T cells. An early release that covered more than 550 HLA-typed donors contained approximately 320 gigabases of sequencing data and about 93 million unique TCR sequences. Of the roughly 400 genotyped donors, more than 75% were placed in the genetic ancestry cluster associated with self-reported Caucasian donors. The study aimed to test whether cataloging public T cell receptors could reveal signatures of past pathogen exposure. The study profiled the T cell repertoires of hundreds of subjects by immunosequencing and related them to cytomegalovirus serostatus. Besides the first cohort of around 700 subjects, a separate validation cohort made up of 120 different subjects was used. To predict cytomegalovirus infection status, the study combined high-throughput TCR immunosequencing, statistical association of individual TCRs with disease status, and machine learning. A later analysis re-examined previously published TCR beta repertoires from about 700 donors and added high-resolution HLA genotyping to investigate patterns of TCR occurrence. Rather than using new phenotypic data, the later analysis identified candidate immune exposures from TCR beta sequences and from how often those sequences occurred across donors. An earlier analysis of approximately 630 of the donors applied high-throughput TCR beta sequencing to assess whether each TCR beta V gene segment acted as functional or pseudogenic. Donor age, sex, ethnicity and CMV serostatus were compiled together with the repertoire data. In a later genetic analysis, genome-wide SNP genotypes for about 55% of the roughly 700 donors were used, and that subset was treated as a discovery cohort. Every repertoire in the discovery cohort had been generated on one and the same sequencing platform. Class I and class II HLA loci were covered by the typing at four-digit resolution. Typing coverage varied by locus: about 629-640 donors for A, B, C, DRB1 and DQB1; under 550 for DQA1; about 570 for DPA1; approximately 450 for DPB1. Several DR-DQ haplotypes were treated as single units for association and clustering because of strong linkage in the cohort. On average, around 230,000 unique TCR beta nucleotide sequences were sequenced per donor among about 400 genotyped donors of the cohort, with about 17% of those sequences being non-productive. What the study reported, not specific to this receptor: In a later analysis, most CMV-associated TCR beta chains were found to appear HLA-restricted, with HLA associations seemingly driven largely by CMV exposure. Broadly in line with IMGT annotations, most TCR beta V segments showed up in productive rearrangements about 87% or about 30% of the time in an earlier analysis of several hundred of the donors. Compared with equally common non-associated chains, HLA-associated TCR beta chains in a later analysis were more clonally expanded and had lower generation probabilities. Because counts were too low, about 18 rarely observed V segments, including chromosome 9 orphons, were excluded from the earlier analysis of several hundred of the donors. A later genetic analysis reported fewer N-insertions in productive TCRs among donors in an Asian-associated ancestry cluster than the 666-donor mean. A cluster of highly shared sequence variants was judged likely to be a technical artifact of the sequencing pipeline. The only immune exposure information available for the cohort was CMV serostatus. In the study, some 160 TCR beta chains were listed as associated with cytomegalovirus. In a later analysis, TCR association rates were found to vary across HLA loci, with the most associated TCRs seen for DRB1 alleles and the fewest for HLA-C alleles. A further reported finding was that TCR beta sequences accurately predicted the HLA-A and HLA-B alleles for most subjects in the first cohort. The classifier was reported to diagnose cytomegalovirus status with high specificity and sensitivity in both the original and validation cohorts. Linkage disequilibrium might explain the correlated functional status among segregating V segments, but an unknown experimental factor could not be excluded. Because some donors lacked HLA typing at each locus, the association tests relied only on the typed subset. The cohort was sequenced for TCR beta chains only, and without alpha or paired-chain data the features that could be detected were limited. In vitro tests confirmed that three of the cytomegalovirus-associated TCR beta chains recognize cytomegalovirus antigens. Roughly uniform sequencing depth across donors was assumed in presence/absence analyses, although this assumption may not hold. Across donors, most TCR sequences were observed very rarely, whereas some public TCRs were present in many individuals. In a later analysis, 15,000 to 20,000 TCR beta sequences were associated with specific HLA alleles at a false discovery rate of 0.05. An association between a missense DCLRE1C variant and V-gene and J-gene trimming of TCR beta chains was found in a later genetic analysis and replicated in an independent cohort. Several of the top co-occurrence clusters appeared to be linked to parvovirus B19, influenza, CMV and Epstein-Barr virus, according to a later analysis. According to the authors, the approach could potentially be generalized to other disease states and immunological phenotypes. When HLA alleles, especially DR and DQ, strongly co-occurred, TCR associations were difficult to assign to individual alleles. The 87-base-pair reads could not distinguish some IMGT-functional V segments, including TRBV6-2 and TRBV6-3, so those segments were excluded.

The library was made by the immunoSEQ multiplex PCR assay. For the multiplex PCR, a mixture combining 60 forward primers for TCR Vbeta segments and 13 reverse primers for TCR Jbeta segments was used. Amplification of the CDR3 region of rearranged TCR beta genes was performed with a multiplex PCR assay on genomic DNA. On the Illumina HiSeq System, the amplified TCR beta libraries were sequenced as 87-base-pair reads. Per the authors' processing: A later analysis counted tens of millions of unique TCR beta chains across the 650 to 700 repertoires, and around 9.9 million of these chains were shared by at least two donors. To remove PCR and sequencing errors, raw reads were error-corrected and collapsed into unique sequences using a nearest-neighbor algorithm that merged closely related sequences. Alignment of CDR3 sequences to IMGT reference sequences was used to assign V, D and J gene segments. For a sequence to be retained, a match of at least six nucleotides was required to both a V gene segment and a J gene segment. A rearrangement was called productive if the CDR3 had no stop codons and remained in frame with V and J, and every other rearrangement was called non-productive. Following IMGT convention, CDR3 was defined as the stretch from the second conserved V-encoded cysteine up to the conserved J-encoded phenylalanine. Sequences without an unambiguous match to a single V gene segment were excluded from the earlier analysis of 500 to 700 of the donors. In an earlier analysis of approximately 560 of the donors, a V segment was called functional when productive rearrangements were above 56.7%, and segregating when the standard deviation between donors exceeded 5%. To diagnose cytomegalovirus status from the catalog of TCR beta chain sequences, a statistical classification framework was built. In a later analysis, TCR nucleotide sequences were compared against IMGT/GENE-DB human TR gene sequences so that V and J genes could be assigned. Using the TCRdist pipeline, a later analysis assigned CDR3 sequences along with most-parsimonious VDJ recombination scenarios. In a later analysis, each TCR beta chain was defined by its CDR3 amino acid sequence together with its V-gene family, and reads without a unique V-gene family were excluded. A later analysis removed 592 highly shared, low-generation-probability nucleotide sequences to deal with suspected cross-contamination and a sequencing artifact. In a later analysis, a clonal expansion index for each public chain was calculated from normalized within-repertoire ranks of inferred template counts. In a later analysis, generation probabilities were computed with a VDJ recombination model fitted to out-of-frame rearrangements, and the resulting probabilities were checked against IGoR. In a later analysis, TCR-TCR, TCR-HLA and TCR-CMV co-occurrence was scored with hypergeometric tests, and a repertoire-size bias correction was applied to TCR pairs. A later analysis estimated false discovery rates by permuting HLA or CMV assignments 20 times. In a later analysis, co-occurring TCRs were grouped using DBSCAN, with TCRdist sequence similarity added in when clustering inside HLA-allele-positive subsets. For co-occurrence clustering, repertoires with fewer than 30,000 or more than 120,000 public chains were excluded, along with roughly 5 repertoires with anomalous nucleotide sharing. Imported from immuneACCESS, the table was reduced by TCRdb to in-frame sequences with V and J called. These copies leave out some clones; in studies compared against another copy, an unresolved V gene accounts for under half, and the cause of the remainder is not known. Clonal size and the V and J genes are those of that table, whereas D and trimming came from the DNA. In all, the sample holds some 100,000 clones, and around four fifths of those were seen once. About 4.3% of the sample goes to the ten largest clones.

The junction shows trimming of 3 bases on V and 4 bases on J, plus 13 bases between the germline ends. From its cysteine to its phenylalanine, the CDR3 spans 13 amino acids. Only the CDR3 DNA stays, 39 bases, in frame from base 1. CDR1 and CDR2 are read off the germline V gene as SQVTM and ANQGSEA. The cohort consisted of more than 650 healthy bone marrow donors. Cohort members were all nominally healthy when sampled, although unrecorded immune exposures were likely present. The donor tested CMV seronegative, placing the donor among the 350 or so seronegative members of the cohort. A peripheral blood sample was collected from each donor, and TCR beta sequencing was performed on peripheral blood mononuclear cells. The Qiagen DNeasy Blood Extraction Kit was used to extract genomic DNA from the blood cell samples.

The rearranged chain carries TRBV29-1 and TRBJ2-7; the D gene is perhaps TRBD1, on 5 matching bases. The receptor was derived from a man aged 40-55 years in good health and CMV-seronegative. The sequencing input was PBMCs. CDR3 loop: CSVETAGLYEQYF. The DNA reads as follows: TGCAGCGTTGAGACTGCAGGGTTATACGAGCAGTACTTC.